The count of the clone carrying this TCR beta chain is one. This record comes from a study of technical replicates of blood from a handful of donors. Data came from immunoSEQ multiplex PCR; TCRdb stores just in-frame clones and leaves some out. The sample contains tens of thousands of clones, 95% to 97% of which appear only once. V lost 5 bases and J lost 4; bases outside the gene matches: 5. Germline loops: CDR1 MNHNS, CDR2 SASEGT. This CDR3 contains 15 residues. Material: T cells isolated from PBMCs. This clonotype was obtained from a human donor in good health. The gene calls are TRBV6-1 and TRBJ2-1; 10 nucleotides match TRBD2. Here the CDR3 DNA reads TGTGCCAGCAGTCCCCTAGCGGGAGTTTACAATGAGCAGTTCTTC. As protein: CASSPLAGVYNEQFF.